These T cell receptor beta chains were read from a single sample in a study of T cell responses to AZD1222 COVID-19 vaccine. Assay used: immunoSEQ multiplex PCR; TCRdb lists only in-frame clones, some missing. The sample lists more than 140,000 clones, about 91% occurring once. The source was peripheral blood, collected on day 0 of AZD1222 vaccination. These receptors all come from an adult in good health. Both conserved end residues are part of each CDR3. D genes are given only for firm matches. The size of a clone is reported for some rows only, either as once, few or many, or as a class for expanded clones.

D gene: -
V gene: TRBV30
clone size: -
J gene: TRBJ1-1
CDR3 protein: CAWSVDYQGEAFF
CDR3 DNA: TGTGCCTGGAGTGTAGACTACCAAGGTGAAGCTTTCTTT

D gene: TRBD1
V gene: TRBV14
clone size: -
J gene: TRBJ2-7
CDR3 protein: CASSARGFPYEQYF
CDR3 DNA: TGTGCCAGCAGCGCCAGGGGGTTTCCCTACGAGCAGTACTTC

D gene: -
V gene: TRBV7-3
clone size: -
J gene: TRBJ2-3
CDR3 protein: CASSLRGGSTDTQYF
CDR3 DNA: TGTGCCAGCAGTCTAAGAGGCGGGAGCACAGATACGCAGTATTTT

D gene: -
V gene: TRBV4-1
clone size: once
J gene: TRBJ1-5
CDR3 protein: CASSLVPSADGQPQHF
CDR3 DNA: TGCGCCAGCAGCCTAGTCCCAAGTGCAGATGGCCAGCCCCAGCATTTT

D gene: -
V gene: TRBV6-2/TRBV6-3
clone size: -
J gene: TRBJ2-1
CDR3 protein: CASSLDNGYNEQFF
CDR3 DNA: TGTGCCAGCAGTTTAGATAACGGATACAATGAGCAGTTCTTC

D gene: -
V gene: TRBV5-1
clone size: -
J gene: TRBJ1-6
CDR3 protein: CASSDPSHYSPLHF
CDR3 DNA: TGCGCCAGCAGCGATCCAAGTCATTATTCACCCCTCCACTTT

D gene: TRBD1
V gene: TRBV11-3
clone size: -
J gene: TRBJ2-1
CDR3 protein: CASSLGGTGGKDEQFF
CDR3 DNA: TGTGCCAGCAGCTTAGGGGGGACAGGGGGCAAAGATGAGCAGTTCTTC

D gene: -
V gene: TRBV6-2/TRBV6-3
clone size: -
J gene: TRBJ2-7
CDR3 protein: CASSARESLLSYEQYF
CDR3 DNA: TGTGCCAGCAGTGCCCGAGAGTCTCTCCTCTCCTACGAGCAGTACTTC

D gene: TRBD1
V gene: TRBV7-2
clone size: -
J gene: TRBJ1-5
CDR3 protein: CASSLGQGVRPQHF
CDR3 DNA: TGTGCCAGCAGCTTAGGACAGGGGGTGAGGCCCCAGCATTTT

D gene: -
V gene: TRBV6-6
clone size: -
J gene: TRBJ1-3
CDR3 protein: CASSYFATSGNTIYF
CDR3 DNA: TGTGCCAGCAGTTATTTCGCTACCTCTGGAAACACCATATATTTT

D gene: -
V gene: TRBV4-3
clone size: -
J gene: TRBJ2-5
CDR3 protein: CASSQEAGKRVTQYF
CDR3 DNA: TGCGCCAGCAGCCAAGAGGCGGGAAAGAGGGTGACCCAGTACTTC

D gene: -
V gene: TRBV4-2
clone size: -
J gene: TRBJ1-1
CDR3 protein: CASSQDRGSTEAFF
CDR3 DNA: TGTGCCAGCAGCCAAGATCGAGGGAGCACTGAAGCTTTCTTT

D gene: -
V gene: TRBV28
clone size: -
J gene: TRBJ2-2
CDR3 protein: CASSSPGAITEELFF
CDR3 DNA: TGTGCCAGCAGTTCTCCGGGAGCCATTACCGAGGAGCTGTTTTTT

D gene: -
V gene: TRBV6-5
clone size: -
J gene: TRBJ2-2
CDR3 protein: CASSYGKNTGELFF
CDR3 DNA: TGTGCCAGCAGTTACGGCAAGAACACCGGGGAGCTGTTTTTT

D gene: -
V gene: TRBV10-1
clone size: -
J gene: TRBJ1-2
CDR3 protein: CASRENYGYTF
CDR3 DNA: TGCGCCAGCCGTGAGAACTATGGCTACACCTTC

D gene: -
V gene: TRBV27
clone size: once
J gene: TRBJ2-2
CDR3 protein: CASSLGPGWAGELFF
CDR3 DNA: TGTGCCAGCAGTTTAGGGCCCGGGTGGGCCGGGGAGCTGTTTTTT

D gene: -
V gene: TRBV10-3
clone size: few
J gene: TRBJ2-5
CDR3 protein: CAISEAETQYF
CDR3 DNA: TGTGCCATCAGTGAAGCAGAGACCCAGTACTTC

D gene: -
V gene: TRBV29-1
clone size: -
J gene: TRBJ1-2
CDR3 protein: CSVRKAGNGYTF
CDR3 DNA: TGCAGCGTCCGAAAGGCGGGGAACGGCTACACCTTC

D gene: -
V gene: TRBV7-9
clone size: -
J gene: TRBJ2-5
CDR3 protein: CASSLAGQVGETQYF
CDR3 DNA: TGTGCCAGCAGCTTAGCGGGTCAGGTCGGCGAGACCCAGTACTTC

D gene: -
V gene: TRBV27
clone size: -
J gene: TRBJ2-2
CDR3 protein: CASSPPNTGELFF
CDR3 DNA: TGTGCCAGCAGTCCCCCAAACACCGGGGAGCTGTTTTTT

D gene: TRBD2
V gene: TRBV6-5
clone size: -
J gene: TRBJ2-1
CDR3 protein: CASALAGSSYNEQFF
CDR3 DNA: TGTGCCAGCGCACTAGCGGGTAGCTCCTACAATGAGCAGTTCTTC

D gene: -
V gene: TRBV18
clone size: -
J gene: TRBJ1-1
CDR3 protein: CASSKPPATNTEAFF
CDR3 DNA: TGTGCCAGCTCGAAGCCCCCGGCGACGAACACTGAAGCTTTCTTT

D gene: TRBD1
V gene: TRBV9
clone size: -
J gene: TRBJ2-7
CDR3 protein: CASSAGETLQGAEQYF
CDR3 DNA: TGTGCCAGCAGCGCAGGGGAGACACTCCAGGGGGCCGAGCAGTACTTC

D gene: -
V gene: TRBV6-5
clone size: -
J gene: TRBJ2-5
CDR3 protein: CASSPGLRDQETQYF
CDR3 DNA: TGTGCCAGCAGCCCGGGACTTCGGGACCAAGAGACCCAGTACTTC